Shown below are 25 T cell receptor beta chains from a single sample sequenced in a study of blood T cell repertoires in COVID-19. The protocol was immunoSEQ multiplex PCR, while the TCRdb copy is restricted to in-frame clones and leaves out a portion. The sample lists 200,000 to 250,000 clones; about 85% were seen once. The sequencing sample was made of peripheral blood. The source of these receptors is a man aged 18 to 30 with active or convalescent COVID-19.

The V gene is TRBV18, the J gene TRBJ2-7, with 7 bases lining up with TRBD2. The CDR3 covers 13 residues. V lost 3 bases, J lost 5 bases, and 4 bases stayed unmatched. Germline values: CDR1 KGHSH, CDR2 LQKENI. The CDR3 DNA reads TGTGCCAGCTCACCGGGAGCGGGGAACGAGCAGTACTTC. Protein product: CASSPGAGNEQYF.

The chain links TRBV28 to TRBJ2-7; TRBD1 matches 7 bases. Germline V lookup: CDR1 MDHEN, CDR2 SYDVKM. The CDR3 is 13 amino acids. V shed 6 bases, J shed 7 bases, and the junction held 9 bases outside the gene matches. The CDR3 DNA is TGTGCCAGCAGCCTGCCGGGCAGGGGGGAGCAGTACTTC. Translation gives CASSLPGRGEQYF.

Written as DNA, the CDR3 is TGTGCCAGCAGTTACGGCGGGGGGCGAAATCAGCCCCAGCATTTT. Its protein is CASSYGGGRNQPQHF. The V and J genes are TRBV6-2 or TRBV6-3 and TRBJ1-5; weak D call: TRBD1 (6 bases). V was shortened by 2 bases and J by 4 bases, with 12 bases between the two germline ends. The CDR3 is 15 residues long. Germline CDR1 MNHEY, CDR2 SVGEGT.

The chain has TRBV2 and TRBJ2-5; possibly TRBD2 for D (7 bases). The CDR3 has 14 amino acids. V was shortened by 4 bases and J by 3 bases, with 12 bases between the two germline ends. Germline V lookup: CDR1 SNHLY, CDR2 FYNNEI. Here the CDR3 reads CASSVGGGEETQYF. The CDR3 DNA sequence: TGTGCCAGCAGTGTGGGAGGGGGAGAAGAGACCCAGTACTTC.

The genes are TRBV12-3 or TRBV12-4 and TRBJ2-3; 8 positions match TRBD1. The CDR3 has 12 amino acids. The J segment lost 9 bases and the V segment lost 6 bases, leaving 5 bases of the junction unmatched. DNA for the CDR3: TGTGCCAGCAGCGTGGACAGGGACACGCAGTATTTT. Amino acid sequence: CASSVDRDTQYF.

This chain uses TRBV9 with TRBJ1-3, with D unclear. V was trimmed by 1 base and J by 1 base, leaving 9 bases between them. This CDR3 region has 15 residues. Per germline, CDR1 SGDLS and CDR2 YYNGEE. CDR3 sequence (DNA): TGTGCCAGCAGCGTACAGGCCCTATCTGGAAACACCATATATTTT. This gives the protein CASSVQALSGNTIYF.

The chain carries TRBV14 and TRBJ2-2; D gene uncertain. Per germline, CDR1 SGHDN and CDR2 FVKESK. Trimming cost V 0 bases and J 6 bases, with 11 bases left between them. This CDR3 region has 15 residues. CDR3 in amino acids: CASSQDSVIPGELFF. CDR3 in DNA: TGTGCCAGCAGCCAAGATTCAGTGATTCCCGGGGAGCTGTTTTTT.

The chain joins TRBV5-4 to TRBJ1-1; D is unclear. This CDR3 comprises 15 residues. V was clipped by 0 bases and J by 4 bases, with 13 bases between them. In germline, CDR1 is SGHNT, CDR2 YYREEE (reference sequence). The CDR3 is CASSLVATGFTEAFF. The CDR3 bases are TGTGCCAGCAGCTTGGTAGCCACGGGGTTCACTGAAGCTTTCTTT.

V and J are TRBV7-2 and TRBJ2-1, with 8 nucleotides matching TRBD1. CDR3 length: 13 residues. V was pared by 3 bases and J by 6 bases, with 1 base of the junction left unmatched. The germline V gene encodes CDR1 SGHTA and CDR2 FQGNSA. CDR3 sequence: CASSFGQGNEQFF. CDR3 in DNA: TGTGCCAGCAGCTTCGGACAGGGCAATGAGCAGTTCTTC.

The chain links TRBV28 to TRBJ1-6, with 8 bases that match TRBD1. Losses at the gene ends were 6 bases for V and 9 bases for J; bases not matched to a gene: 4. Germline CDR1 and CDR2: MDHEN and SYDVKM. The CDR3 has 13 amino acids. The CDR3: CASRDRASSPLHF. The CDR3 DNA is TGTGCCAGCAGGGACAGGGCAAGTTCACCCCTCCACTTT.

J is TRBJ1-1 and V is TRBV11-2; TRBD1 matches at 9 bases. This CDR3 comprises 15 residues. J lost 5 bases, V lost 4 bases, and 8 bases had no gene match. CDR1 is SGHAT and CDR2 is FQNNGV in the germline V gene. CDR3 in amino acids: CASSSLQGASTEAFF. The CDR3 nucleotides are TGTGCCAGCAGCTCACTACAGGGGGCTTCAACTGAAGCTTTCTTT.

The chain joins TRBV30 to TRBJ1-3; D is possibly TRBD1 (6 bases). Deletions cut 0 bases from V and 4 bases from J, with 10 bases between. This CDR3 has 14 amino acids. Germline assignment: CDR1 GTSNPN and CDR2 SVGIG (reference sequence). The CDR3 nucleotides are TGTGCCTGGAGTGTACAGGGAACCGGAAACACCATATATTTT. It codes for CAWSVQGTGNTIYF.

This clone was seen just once. The chain employs TRBV7-9 and TRBJ1-1, with D possibly matching TRBD1 (6 bases). CDR1 is SEHNR, CDR2 FQNEAQ, per germline (reference sequence). The CDR3 is made up of 13 amino acids. Between the trimmed V and J ends, which lost 7 bases and 1 base, there was a span of 10 bases. This chain's CDR3 is CASTQTGNTEAFF. CDR3 sequence (DNA): TGTGCCAGCACCCAGACAGGGAACACTGAAGCTTTCTTT.

The V gene is TRBV28, the J gene TRBJ2-3; a weak D match, TRBD1 (6 bases). This CDR3 spans 15 amino acids. Germline V lookup: CDR1 MDHEN, CDR2 SYDVKM. V was pared by 6 bases and J by 1 base, with 14 bases between. CDR3 DNA sequence: TGTGCCAGCAGACGCTCAGGGGTGGGCACAGATACGCAGTATTTT. The encoded protein is CASRRSGVGTDTQYF.

This chain links TRBV6-5 with TRBJ1-6, with D hard to call. This CDR3 has 15 residues. CDR1 and CDR2 from the germline V gene are MNHEY and SVGAGI. V was trimmed by 4 bases and J by 0 bases, leaving 7 bases between them. CDR3: CASSLSGSYNSPLHF. DNA of the CDR3: TGTGCCAGCAGTTTATCCGGCTCCTATAATTCACCCCTCCACTTT.

This sequence joins TRBV9 and TRBJ1-2; D uncertain. The CDR3 totals 13 residues. Germline loops: CDR1 SGDLS, CDR2 YYNGEE. Trimming removed 0 bases from V and 4 bases from J, with 7 bases in between. The CDR3 is CASSVDGGYGYTF. CDR3 nucleotides: TGTGCCAGCAGCGTAGACGGAGGCTATGGCTACACCTTC.

The genes are TRBV7-8 and TRBJ1-3; 7 nucleotides agree with TRBD1. The CDR3 covers 14 residues. CDR1 and CDR2 from the germline V gene are SGHVS and FQNEAQ. V shed 4 bases and J 1 base; nucleotides not matched to a gene: 1. The CDR3 here is CASSYRGSGNTIYF. The CDR3 bases are TGTGCCAGCAGCTACAGGGGATCTGGAAACACCATATATTTT.

V usage is TRBV5-1 and J usage is TRBJ2-1, with 12 bases aligning to TRBD2. With V trimmed by 2 bases and J by 10 bases, 13 bases remained unmatched. The CDR3 has 17 amino acids. From germline, CDR1 is SGHRS and CDR2 YFSETQ. The CDR3, as DNA: TGCGCCAGCAGCTTATCCCCTAGCGGGAGGGCCGGGTTCGAGCAGTTCTTC. Its translation: CASSLSPSGRAGFEQFF.

The chain has TRBV7-9 and TRBJ2-1; no clear D. Germline CDR1 is SEHNR and CDR2 is FQNEAQ (reference sequence). V was trimmed by 4 bases and J by 10 bases, leaving 11 bases between them. The CDR3 sequence is 12 residues long. The CDR3, as DNA: TGTGCCAGCAGCTGGAGCCTCGTGGAGCAGTTCTTC. It specifies CASSWSLVEQFF.

This clone was detected only once. The rearrangement joins TRBV28 to TRBJ2-1; TRBD2 agrees at 9 bases. CDR3 size: 15 residues. Germline loops: CDR1 MDHEN, CDR2 SYDVKM. J was trimmed by 4 bases and V by 5 bases; bases with no gene match: 6. The CDR3 DNA reads TGTGCCAGCAGTATTAGCGGGGGCGATTACAATGAGCAGTTCTTC. Amino acid sequence: CASSISGGDYNEQFF.

The chain couples TRBV30 to TRBJ2-7; no reliable D call. V lost 0 bases to trimming and J lost 3 bases, with 9 bases between them. Germline V gene data show CDR1 as GTSNPN and CDR2 as SVGIG (reference sequence). The CDR3 consists of 13 residues. The CDR3 here is CAWSVTAGYEQYF. For the CDR3, the DNA is TGTGCCTGGAGTGTAACAGCCGGCTACGAGCAGTACTTC.

There are a few counts of this clone. This chain joins TRBV5-4 and TRBJ1-1; tentatively, D is TRBD1 (5 bases). V gave up 2 bases and J gave up 1 base, with 21 bases separating them. The germline V gene has CDR1 SGHNT and CDR2 YYREEE (reference sequence). The CDR3 spans 18 residues. CDR3 protein: CASSFPGERQFENTEAFF. CDR3 DNA: TGTGCCAGCAGCTTTCCGGGGGAGCGACAGTTTGAGAACACTGAAGCTTTCTTT.

This chain connects TRBV19 to TRBJ2-1, with TRBD2 matching over 11 bases. The CDR3 consists of 16 residues. The ends lost 3 bases at V and 6 bases at J; junction bases unmatched: 7. Germline CDR1 LNHDA, CDR2 SQIVND (reference sequence). CDR3 region: CASSMPRLAGGNEQFF. For the CDR3, the DNA is TGTGCCAGTAGTATGCCCCGGCTAGCGGGAGGCAATGAGCAGTTCTTC.

V gene TRBV7-2 combines with J gene TRBJ2-2; weak D call: TRBD2 (6 bases). The germline V and J ends were trimmed by 7 bases and 0 bases, with 15 bases remaining between them. The CDR3 consists of 16 residues. CDR1 and CDR2 (germline): SGHTA, FQGNSA. DNA for the CDR3: TGTGCCAGCACATCCCACTGGGACTCGAACACCGGGGAGCTGTTTTTT. Translating it yields CASTSHWDSNTGELFF. The complete variable domain, with remaining parts taken from reference TRBV7-2 and TRBJ2-2, reads GAGVSQSPSNKVTEKGKDVELRCDPISGHTALYWYRQSLGQGLEFLIYFQGNSAPDKSGLPSDRFSAERTGGSVSTLTIQRTQQEDSAVYLCASTSHWDSNTGELFFGEGSRLTVL.

V and J are TRBV7-8 and TRBJ2-1; 10 bases fit TRBD2. The germline V gene encodes CDR1 SGHVS and CDR2 FQNEAQ. The CDR3 is made up of 16 amino acids. After removal of 7 bases from V and 7 bases from J, the junction contained 13 bases not matched to a gene. The CDR3 nucleotides are TGTGCCAGCAACCAAGAGCGGGAGGGCGATGGAAATGAGCAGTTCTTC. It yields the protein CASNQEREGDGNEQFF. Full variable domain (rest looked up from reference TRBV7-8 and TRBJ2-1): GAGVSQSPRYKVAKRGQDVALRCDPISGHVSLFWYQQALGQGPEFLTYFQNEAQLDKSGLPSDRFFAERPEGSVSTLKIQRTQQEDSAVYLCASNQEREGDGNEQFFGPGTRLTVL.